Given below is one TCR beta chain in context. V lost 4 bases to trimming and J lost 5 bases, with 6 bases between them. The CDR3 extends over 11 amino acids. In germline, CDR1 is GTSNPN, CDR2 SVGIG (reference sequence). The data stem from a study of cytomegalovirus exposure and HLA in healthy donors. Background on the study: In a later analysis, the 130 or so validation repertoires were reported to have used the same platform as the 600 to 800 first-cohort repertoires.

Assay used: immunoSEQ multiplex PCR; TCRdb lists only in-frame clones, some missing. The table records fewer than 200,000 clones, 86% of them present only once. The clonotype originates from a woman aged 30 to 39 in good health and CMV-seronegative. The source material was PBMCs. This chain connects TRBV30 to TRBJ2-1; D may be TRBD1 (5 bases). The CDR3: CAWKQDNEQFF. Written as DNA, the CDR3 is TGTGCCTGGAAACAGGACAATGAGCAGTTCTTC. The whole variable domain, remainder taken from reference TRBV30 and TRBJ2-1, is SQTIHQWPATLVQPVGSPLSLECTVEGTSNPNLYWYRQAAGRGLQLLFYSVGIGQISSEVPQNLSASRPQDRQFILSSKKLLLSDSGFYLCAWKQDNEQFFGPGTRLTVL.